Ten or more counts support the clone carrying this TCR beta chain. Its antigen is not identified. This sample was taken from a study of T-cell reconstitution after alpha-beta-depleted transplantation in children. Whole-study results and caveats: Two months or so post-transplant, alpha-beta T cells reportedly derived from several hundred expanded graft clones. Surviving recipient T cells and thymic progenitors produced the high day-60 TCRbeta diversity seen in some patients. Once a year had passed after transplant, T-cell counts and diversity came mostly from newly produced T cells.

Unique molecular identifiers were incorporated into the prepared TCRbeta library. Using its own MiXCR run on the PCR reads, TCRdb lists one record per CDR3 protein. The sample yields around 450,000 distinct CDR3 sequences, roughly a tenth seen once. This CDR3 has 15 amino acids. CDR1 SGHTS and CDR2 YDEGEE come from the germline V gene. V lost 0 bases and J lost 9; bases outside the gene matches: 8. Sequenced material: PBMCs, taken before TCRalphabeta/CD19-depleted stem cell transplant. V and J are TRBV5-8 and TRBJ2-1; 8 bases agree with TRBD2. The clonotype was recovered from a child under 10 years old with inherited bone marrow failure, due to receive a stem cell transplant. This CDR3 reads CASSLGLAGQSEQFF. The CDR3, as DNA: TGTGCCAGCAGCTTGGGCCTAGCGGGTCAGTCTGAGCAGTTCTTC.